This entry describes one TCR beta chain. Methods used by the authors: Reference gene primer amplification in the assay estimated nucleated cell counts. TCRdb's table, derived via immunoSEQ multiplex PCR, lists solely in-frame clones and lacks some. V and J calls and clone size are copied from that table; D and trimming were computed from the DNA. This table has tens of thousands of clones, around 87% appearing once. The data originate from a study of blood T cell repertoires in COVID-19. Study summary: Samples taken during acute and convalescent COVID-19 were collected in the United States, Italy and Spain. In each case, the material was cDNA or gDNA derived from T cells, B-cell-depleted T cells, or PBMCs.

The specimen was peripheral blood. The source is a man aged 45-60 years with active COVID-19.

CDR3 sequence reads: CASSQDRTSKYGYTF. The DNA for the CDR3 is TGTGCCAGCAGCCAAGACAGGACTTCGAAGTATGGCTACACCTTC. This chain links TRBV7-3 with TRBJ1-2, with TRBD1 as a possible D gene (6 bases). The CDR3 totals 15 residues. Germline V gives CDR1 SGHTA, CDR2 FQGTGA. V shed 5 bases and J shed 5 bases, with 18 bases lying between them. The full variable domain, rest sourced from reference TRBV7-3 and TRBJ1-2, is GAGVSQTPSNKVTEKGKYVELRCDPISGHTALYWYRQSLGQGPEFLIYFQGTGAADDSGLPNDRFFAVRPEGSVSTLKIQRTERGDSAVYLCASSQDRTSKYGYTFGSGTRLTVV.